These T cell receptor beta chains were read from a single sample in a study of spatial heterogeneity in lung cancer. TCRdb passed the 5' RACE reads through MiXCR, listing each CDR3 protein once. The repertoire holds 60,000 to 85,000 distinct CDR3 sequences, less than 9.5% seen once, with 1.5% to 2% in the top ten. Sequencing used PBMCs, obtained at follow-up. Receptors originate from a female donor with early-stage non-small cell lung cancer. CDR3s include the opening cysteine and the closing phenylalanine or tryptophan. D genes are given only for firm matches. Clone size is given for some rows only: seen once, a few or many times, or a class if the clone is expanded.

D gene,J gene,V gene,clone size,CDR3 protein,CDR3 DNA
NA,TRBJ2-5,TRBV6-1,NA,CASSRASEQETQYF,TGTGCCTCATCAAGGGCTAGCGAACAAGAGACCCAGTACTTC
NA,TRBJ2-7,TRBV18,NA,CASSPPGAALLEQYF,TGTGCCAGCTCACCCCCGGGGGCCGCCTTACTCGAGCAGTACTTC
NA,TRBJ2-3,TRBV7-6,many,CASSLALGTDTQYF,TGTGCCAGCAGCTTAGCGCTCGGCACAGATACGCAGTATTTT
TRBD2,TRBJ2-2,TRBV12-3/TRBV12-4,NA,CASSVRGGSSTGELFF,TGTGCCAGCAGTGTACGGGGGGGCTCCTCCACCGGGGAGCTGTTTTTT
NA,TRBJ2-5,TRBV7-9,NA,CASSLDLSRQETEYF,TGTGCCAGCAGCTTAGATTTGAGTAGACAAGAGACCGAGTACTTC
NA,TRBJ2-3,TRBV6-6,few,CAISSPPTTSTDTQYF,TGTGCCATCTCTTCGCCCCCGACGACTAGCACAGATACGCAGTATTTT
TRBD1,TRBJ1-2,TRBV7-3,few,CASSLMGTGEGYTF,TGTGCCAGCAGCTTAATGGGGACAGGGGAAGGCTACACCTTC
NA,TRBJ1-4,TRBV28,few,CASSSQKLFF,TGTGCCAGCAGTTCGCAAAAACTGTTTTTT
NA,TRBJ2-7,TRBV5-1,few,CASSPIPGNSYEQYF,TGCGCCAGCAGCCCCATCCCAGGGAACTCCTACGAGCAGTACTTC
TRBD2,TRBJ2-3,TRBV5-1,few,CASSLRAGAGTDTQYF,TGCGCCAGCAGCTTGCGAGCGGGAGCGGGCACAGATACGCAGTATTTT
NA,TRBJ2-3,TRBV7-3,few,CASSQSSYSTDTQYF,TGTGCCAGCAGCCAGTCGAGTTATTCGACAGATACGCAGTATTTT